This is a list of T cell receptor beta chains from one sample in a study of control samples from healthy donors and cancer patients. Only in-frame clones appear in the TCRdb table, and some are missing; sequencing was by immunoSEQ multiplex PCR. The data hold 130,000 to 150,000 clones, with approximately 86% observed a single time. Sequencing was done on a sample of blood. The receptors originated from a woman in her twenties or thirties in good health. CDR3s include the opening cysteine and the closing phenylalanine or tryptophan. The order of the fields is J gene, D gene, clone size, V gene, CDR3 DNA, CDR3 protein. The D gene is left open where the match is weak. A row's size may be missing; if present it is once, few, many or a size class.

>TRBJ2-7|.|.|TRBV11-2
TGTGCCAGCAGCTTAGGTGGCGCTAGAATTAACTACGAGCAGTACTTC
CASSLGGARINYEQYF
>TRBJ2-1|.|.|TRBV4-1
TGCGCCAGCAGCCAAAATAGGGGCCGCAATGAGCAGTTCTTC
CASSQNRGRNEQFF
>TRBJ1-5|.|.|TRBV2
TGTGCCAGCAGTGATGACGGACGATATCAGCCCCAGCATTTT
CASSDDGRYQPQHF
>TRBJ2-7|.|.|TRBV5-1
TGCGCCAGCAGCTTCGGCTACGAGCAGTACTTC
CASSFGYEQYF
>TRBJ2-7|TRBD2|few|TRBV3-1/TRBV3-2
TGTGCCAGCAGCCAAGAATTCGGGACTAGCGGGGGCTCCTACGAGCAGTACTTC
CASSQEFGTSGGSYEQYF
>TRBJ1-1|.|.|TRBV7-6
TGTGCCAGCAGCTTAGCTTCGGGGCAGGGAAGGACTGAAGCTTTCTTT
CASSLASGQGRTEAFF
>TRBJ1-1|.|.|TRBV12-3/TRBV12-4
TGTGCCAGCAGCCCAGACTTGAACACTGAAGCTTTCTTT
CASSPDLNTEAFF
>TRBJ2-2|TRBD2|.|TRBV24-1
TGTGCCACCAGACCCTCTCCTAGCGGGAGTAACACCGGGGAGCTGTTTTTT
CATRPSPSGSNTGELFF
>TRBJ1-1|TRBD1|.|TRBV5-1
TGCGCCAGCAGCTCGGGGACAGGGGGGAACACTGAAGCTTTCTTT
CASSSGTGGNTEAFF
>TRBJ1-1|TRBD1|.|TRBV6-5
TGTGCCAGCAATATGGACAGGCAGAACACTGAAGCTTTCTTT
CASNMDRQNTEAFF
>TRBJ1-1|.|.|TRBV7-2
TGTGCCAGCAGCTTAGCGTCCGGGATTCAAGCTTTCTTT
CASSLASGIQAFF
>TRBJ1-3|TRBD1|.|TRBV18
TGTGCCAGCTCATCCGACAGACAGGGAGGAAACACCATATATTTT
CASSSDRQGGNTIYF
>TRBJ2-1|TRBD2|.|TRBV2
TGTGCCAGCAGTGTAGCGGGGGTGTACAATGAGCAGTTCTTC
CASSVAGVYNEQFF
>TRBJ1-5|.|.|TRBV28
TGTGCCAGCAGTTCCGAGATGGTTCAGCCCCAGCATTTT
CASSSEMVQPQHF
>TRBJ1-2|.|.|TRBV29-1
TGCAGCGTTGAGACTGGACTAGGTGGCTACACCTTC
CSVETGLGGYTF
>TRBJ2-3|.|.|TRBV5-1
TGCGCCAGCAGCTTCAATCGGGGCGGAGCAGATACGCAGTATTTT
CASSFNRGGADTQYF
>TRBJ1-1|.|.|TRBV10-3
TGTGCCATCAGTGAGTCAGCAGGGTACACTGAAGCTTTCTTT
CAISESAGYTEAFF